This T cell receptor beta chain appears in the sequencing data of a study of T cell responses to AZD1222 COVID-19 vaccine. Study-wide results and caveats: Epitopes outside B.1.351 and B.1.1.7 mutated regions reportedly drew nearly half of spike TCRs. Recipients of AZD1222 seropositive at baseline numbered only 6 or 7.

Concerning this clone itself: Its antigen is currently unknown.

The data were produced by immunoSEQ multiplex PCR, yet TCRdb's version contains in-frame clones alone and is incomplete. The repertoire consists of some 110,000 clones, with more than 70% occurring once and the leading ten covering about 4.3%. The length of the CDR3 is 15 residues. V was cut by 1 base and J by 0 bases, with 9 bases left in between. The V gene's germline CDR1 is MGHDK and CDR2 SYGVNS. The gene calls are TRBV25-1 and TRBJ1-1; D not resolved. Material: peripheral blood, obtained on day 0 of AZD1222 vaccination. The clonotype comes from an adult in good health. The CDR3 sequence: CASSELGFLNTEAFF. CDR3 DNA: TGTGCCAGCAGTGAATTGGGTTTTTTGAACACTGAAGCTTTCTTT. The full variable domain, completed using reference TRBV25-1 and TRBJ1-1, is EADIYQTPRYLVIGTGKKITLECSQTMGHDKMYWYQQDPGMELHLIHYSYGVNSTEKGDLSSESTVSRIRTEHFPLTLESARPSHTSQYLCASSELGFLNTEAFFGQGTRLTVV.